This record covers a single T cell receptor beta chain. TCRdb's copy holds only in-frame clones and misses some; the assay was immunoSEQ multiplex PCR. The data hold 250,000 or so clones, with more than 85% observed a single time. Germline CDR1 is MGHDK and CDR2 is SYGVNS. V shed 2 bases, J shed 4 bases, and the junction held 4 bases outside the gene matches. The CDR3 has 14 residues. This record comes from a study of blood T cell repertoires in COVID-19. Study at large: From the United States, Italy and Spain came samples of acute and convalescent COVID-19.

Enrolled through a virtual design, the participants were between 18 and 89 years of age and came from fewer than 30 US areas. Cohort allocation depended upon clinical history that participants reported. The TCR originated in a man in his forties who had recovered from COVID-19. The source material was PBMCs or T cells enriched from blood (not recorded which). The gene calls are TRBV25-1 and TRBJ2-5; 7 bases align to TRBD2. DNA for the CDR3: TGTGCCAGCAGTGAAAGTGGGGGGGGAGAGACCCAGTACTTC. Its translation is CASSESGGGETQYF. Looking up the rest from reference TRBV25-1 and TRBJ2-5 gives the full variable domain: EADIYQTPRYLVIGTGKKITLECSQTMGHDKMYWYQQDPGMELHLIHYSYGVNSTEKGDLSSESTVSRIRTEHFPLTLESARPSHTSQYLCASSESGGGETQYFGPGTRLLVL.